This T cell receptor beta chain was profiled in a study of cytomegalovirus exposure and HLA in healthy donors. Regarding the study as a whole: Accurate prediction of HLA-A and HLA-B alleles (for most subjects) was reportedly achieved from TCR beta sequences. Sequencing probably produced one cluster of sequence variants that were highly shared.

CDR3 size: 15 residues. V was shortened by 5 bases and J by 3 bases, with 14 bases between the two germline ends. Germline loops: CDR1 SGHRS, CDR2 YFSETQ. Primers included in the PCR were 60 Vbeta and 13 Jbeta primers. As originally analysed: In a later analysis, the count reached tens of millions of unique TCR beta chains, with about 11 million shared. This table comes from immunoSEQ multiplex PCR, and its TCRdb copy is limited to in-frame clones, with some not included. That table supplies the V and J calls and clone size; D and trimming were determined from the DNA. The table has roughly 120,000 clones, over 60% seen once. Regarding this clone: Its specificity is unknown.

The sequence was obtained from a human donor in good health. Sequencing was performed on PBMCs. The chain uses TRBV5-1 and TRBJ1-4; a possible D gene is TRBD1 (5 bases). The CDR3: CASRGTTASNEKLFF. The DNA of the CDR3 is TGCGCCAGCAGGGGTACGACAGCCTCTAATGAAAAACTGTTTTTT.